Listed here is a single TCR beta chain. V was shortened by 5 bases and J by 2 bases, with 10 bases between the two germline ends. The germline CDR1 and CDR2 sequences are SGHAT and FQNNGV. The CDR3 length is 13 residues. The sample comes from a study of cytomegalovirus exposure and HLA in healthy donors. The primer mix had 60 Vbeta and 13 Jbeta primers. The data were produced by immunoSEQ multiplex PCR, yet TCRdb's version contains in-frame clones alone and is incomplete. Of under 150,000 clones listed, 80% to 90% are singletons. The chain links TRBV11-2 to TRBJ2-7; tentatively, D is TRBD2 (6 bases). This TCR derives from a woman between 40 and 50 years old in good health and CMV-seropositive. Sequenced material: PBMCs. CDR3 bases: TGTGCCAGCAGCGGAGGGGTTCCCTACGAGCAGTACTTC. This encodes CASSGGVPYEQYF.